A selection of T cell receptor beta chains follows, all from one sample in a study of cytotoxic CD8 clonotypes in ibrutinib-treated CLL. Assay used: immunoSEQ multiplex PCR; TCRdb lists only in-frame clones, some missing. The table lists about 50,000 clones, around four fifths of them singletons, with over 20% in the top ten. The source was PBMCs, collected after 24 months of ibrutinib treatment. These receptors came from a human donor with chronic lymphocytic leukemia. Both conserved end residues are part of each CDR3. Each record gives: clone size, CDR3 length, J gene, V gene, CDR3 protein. Expanded clones are given a class, and other clones once, few, many or no size at all.

- 14 TRBJ2-7 TRBV29-1 CSVEVGQGSDEQYF
- 14 TRBJ2-7 TRBV5-6 CASSLYQSSYEQYF
- 13 TRBJ2-7 TRBV27 CASSLGGLYEQYF
- 11 TRBJ2-1 TRBV19 CASTTSDAQFF
few 15 TRBJ1-1 TRBV9 CASSATPAANTEAFF
- 16 TRBJ2-1 TRBV11-2 CASSKRLAGGYNEQFF
- 17 TRBJ2-1 TRBV18 CASSSTGGQLVNNEQFF
- 14 TRBJ1-4 TRBV5-1 CASRPGPGGEKLFF
- 15 TRBJ2-7 TRBV5-4 CASSSPGLAGDEQYF
- 16 TRBJ1-5 TRBV7-9 CASSYGLGGAGQPQHF
- 21 TRBJ2-3 TRBV21-1 CASSKVSPLRGTPRSTDTQYF
once 15 TRBJ1-1 TRBV5-1 CASSLGGGVETEAFF
- 15 TRBJ1-5 TRBV19 CASSIGDGYNQPQHF
- 16 TRBJ2-1 TRBV9 CASSVVSSPAYNEQFF
- 13 TRBJ1-5 TRBV6-5 CASSYSRDQPQHF
few 12 TRBJ2-7 TRBV5-8 CASSSASYEQYF
- 17 TRBJ2-5 TRBV28 CASSKAGTSGGKETQYF
- 15 TRBJ2-2 TRBV5-1 CASSFDNTNTGELFF
- 13 TRBJ1-2 TRBV27 CASSQNPGFGYTF
- 14 TRBJ2-7 TRBV29-1 CSALTGANPREQYF
- 15 TRBJ2-5 TRBV7-2 CASSSGLAGGETQYF
- 15 TRBJ2-5 TRBV6-6 CASSYTSGAGETQYF
few 13 TRBJ2-7 TRBV6-5 CASRKEFSYEQYF
- 14 TRBJ2-1 TRBV19 CASTVEAGGPEQFF
- 17 TRBJ2-1 TRBV11-2 CASSLRTSGRENNEQFF
- 16 TRBJ2-1 TRBV7-2 CASSSRTSGRRNEQFF
- 15 TRBJ1-1 TRBV9 CASSRREGPATEAFF
- 14 TRBJ2-2 TRBV14 CASSRTSGSGELFF
- 16 TRBJ1-2 TRBV6-4 CASSESPGQGSYGYTF
- 13 TRBJ2-5 TRBV12-5 CASGNGPQETQYF
- 13 TRBJ2-3 TRBV11-3 CASSPGLASTQYF
- 15 TRBJ2-1 TRBV27 CASSGGISGTRGQFF
few 15 TRBJ2-7 TRBV2 CASSLTSGNGYEQYF
- 14 TRBJ2-2 TRBV11-2 CASSLVETTGELFF
- 16 TRBJ2-6 TRBV18 CASSPGVGGGANVLTF
- 13 TRBJ1-2 TRBV2 CASRQGQNYGYTF
- 16 TRBJ1-6 TRBV7-2 CASKTVGRSYNSPLHF
- 13 TRBJ2-2 TRBV28 CASTPLNTGELFF
- 15 TRBJ2-7 TRBV11-2 CASSYGTSGSYEQYF
- 12 TRBJ2-7 TRBV28 CASSLQNYEQYF
- 13 TRBJ2-7 TRBV11-3 CASSLDGAYEQYF
once 12 TRBJ1-3 TRBV10-3 CAITSGANTIYF
- 15 TRBJ2-1 TRBV15 CATSRGTSGSNEQFF
- 12 TRBJ2-5 TRBV7-6 CASSSRGETQYF
- 22 TRBJ1-5 TRBV15 CATSRDRRQEGGGLVRNQPQHF
- 15 TRBJ1-2 TRBV11-2 CASSLGRGFGYGYTF
- 13 TRBJ1-2 TRBV5-1 CASSLQPAYGYTF
- 11 TRBJ2-5 TRBV5-1 CASSFKETQYF
- 15 TRBJ2-1 TRBV2 CASRDSGRANNEQFF
- 22 TRBJ2-1 TRBV23-1 CASSQLNPGNRTWLNSYNEQFF
once 14 TRBJ1-2 TRBV28 CASSLAEFNYGYTF
- 15 TRBJ1-4 TRBV18 CASSQRVATNEKLFF
- 17 TRBJ1-1 TRBV7-8 CASLFAGGGNTNTEAFF